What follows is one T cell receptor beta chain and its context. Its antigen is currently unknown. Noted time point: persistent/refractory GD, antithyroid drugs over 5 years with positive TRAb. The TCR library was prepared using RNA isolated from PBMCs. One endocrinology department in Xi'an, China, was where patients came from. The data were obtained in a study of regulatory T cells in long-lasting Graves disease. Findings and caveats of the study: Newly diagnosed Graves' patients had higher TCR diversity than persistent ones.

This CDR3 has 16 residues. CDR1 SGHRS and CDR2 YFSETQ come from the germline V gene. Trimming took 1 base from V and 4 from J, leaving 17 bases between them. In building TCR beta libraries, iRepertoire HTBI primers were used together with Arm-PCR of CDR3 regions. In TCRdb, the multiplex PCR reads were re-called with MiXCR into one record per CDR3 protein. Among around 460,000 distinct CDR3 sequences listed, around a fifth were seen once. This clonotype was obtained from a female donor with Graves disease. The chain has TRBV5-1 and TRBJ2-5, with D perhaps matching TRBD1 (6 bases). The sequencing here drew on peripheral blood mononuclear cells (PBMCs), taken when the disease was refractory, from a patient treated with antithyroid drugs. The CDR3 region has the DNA TGCGCCAGCAGCTTGAGTCGGGACACCTCTCGAGAGACCCAGTACTTC. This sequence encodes CASSLSRDTSRETQYF.